This T cell receptor (beta chain) was sequenced during a study of beta chain features in type 1 diabetes. Study-wide background: Regarding age, gender and cell yields, patients proved similar to healthy donors. Examination covered around 98,000,000 sorted cells spanning all samples.

Whole-study results and caveats: Junctions at VDJ sites from type 1 diabetes patients had fewer insertions and more deletions. Patients with Type 1 diabetes showed moderately but significantly shorter TCRB CDR3s in all four CD4+ subsets. Researchers cautioned that cDNA sequencing could over-represent cells with high TCR expression.

After removal of 8 bases from V and 2 bases from J, the junction contained 6 bases not matched to a gene. Germline values: CDR1 MDHEN, CDR2 SYDVKM. This CDR3 has 13 residues. The authors reverse transcribed all of the isolated RNA, so sequencing captured expressed TCRB transcripts. Some clones are missing from TCRdb's copy, which holds only in-frame ones; the method was immunoSEQ multiplex PCR. The sample holds 500,000 to 850,000 clones, about 14% seen once. Comment on this clone: Its specificity is not known.

The receptor was derived from a man aged 18 to 29 with type 1 diabetes. The chain couples TRBV28 to TRBJ2-7; 7 nucleotides align to TRBD2. Sequences were obtained from naive CD4+ T cells from blood. CDR3 DNA: TGTGCCAGCCTTCCTAGCGGCCCCTACGAGCAGTACTTC. It codes for CASLPSGPYEQYF.